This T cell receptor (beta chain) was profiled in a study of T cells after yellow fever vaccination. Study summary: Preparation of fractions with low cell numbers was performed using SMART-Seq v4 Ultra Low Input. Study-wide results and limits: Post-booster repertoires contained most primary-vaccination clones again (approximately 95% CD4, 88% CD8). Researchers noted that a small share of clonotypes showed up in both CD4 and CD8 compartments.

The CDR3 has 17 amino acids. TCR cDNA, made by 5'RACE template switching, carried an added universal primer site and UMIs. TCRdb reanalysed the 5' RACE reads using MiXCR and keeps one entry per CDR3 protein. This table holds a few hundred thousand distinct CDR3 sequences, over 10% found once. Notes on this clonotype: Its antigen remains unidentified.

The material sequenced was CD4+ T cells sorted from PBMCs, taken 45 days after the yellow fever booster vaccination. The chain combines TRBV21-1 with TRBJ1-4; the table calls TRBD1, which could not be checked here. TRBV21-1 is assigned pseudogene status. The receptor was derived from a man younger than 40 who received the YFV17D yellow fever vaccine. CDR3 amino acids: CASSKYGDRATNEKLFF. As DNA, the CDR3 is TGTGCCAGCAGCAAATACGGGGACAGGGCAACTAATGAAAAACTGTTTTTT.